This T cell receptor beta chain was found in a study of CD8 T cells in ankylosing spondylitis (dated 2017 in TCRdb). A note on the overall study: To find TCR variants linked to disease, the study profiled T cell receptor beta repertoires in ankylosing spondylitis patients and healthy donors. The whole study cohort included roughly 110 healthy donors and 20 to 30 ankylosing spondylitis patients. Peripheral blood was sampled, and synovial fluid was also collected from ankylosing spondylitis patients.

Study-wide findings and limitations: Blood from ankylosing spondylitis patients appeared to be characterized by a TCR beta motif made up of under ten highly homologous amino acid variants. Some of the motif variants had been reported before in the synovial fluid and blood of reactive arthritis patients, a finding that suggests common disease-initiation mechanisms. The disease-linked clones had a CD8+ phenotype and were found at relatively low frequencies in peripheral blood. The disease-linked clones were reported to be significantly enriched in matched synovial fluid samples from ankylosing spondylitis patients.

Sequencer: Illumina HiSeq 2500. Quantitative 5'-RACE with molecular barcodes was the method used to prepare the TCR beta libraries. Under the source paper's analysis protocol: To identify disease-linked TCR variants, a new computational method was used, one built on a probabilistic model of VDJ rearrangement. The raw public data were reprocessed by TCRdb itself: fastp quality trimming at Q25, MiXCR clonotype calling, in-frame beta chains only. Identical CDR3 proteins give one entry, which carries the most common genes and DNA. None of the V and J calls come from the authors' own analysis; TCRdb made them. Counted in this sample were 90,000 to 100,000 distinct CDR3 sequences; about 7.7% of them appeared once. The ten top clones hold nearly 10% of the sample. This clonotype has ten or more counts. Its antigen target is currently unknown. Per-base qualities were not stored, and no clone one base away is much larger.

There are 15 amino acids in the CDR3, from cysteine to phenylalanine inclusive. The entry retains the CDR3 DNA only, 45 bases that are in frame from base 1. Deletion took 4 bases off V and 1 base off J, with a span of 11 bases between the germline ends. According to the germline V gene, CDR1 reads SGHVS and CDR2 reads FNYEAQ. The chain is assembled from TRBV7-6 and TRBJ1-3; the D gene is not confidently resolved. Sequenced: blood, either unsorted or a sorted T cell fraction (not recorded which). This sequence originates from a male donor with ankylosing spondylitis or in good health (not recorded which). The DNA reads TGTGCCAGCAGCTCCCCCTACGGATCTGGAAACACCATATATTTT. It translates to CASSSPYGSGNTIYF.